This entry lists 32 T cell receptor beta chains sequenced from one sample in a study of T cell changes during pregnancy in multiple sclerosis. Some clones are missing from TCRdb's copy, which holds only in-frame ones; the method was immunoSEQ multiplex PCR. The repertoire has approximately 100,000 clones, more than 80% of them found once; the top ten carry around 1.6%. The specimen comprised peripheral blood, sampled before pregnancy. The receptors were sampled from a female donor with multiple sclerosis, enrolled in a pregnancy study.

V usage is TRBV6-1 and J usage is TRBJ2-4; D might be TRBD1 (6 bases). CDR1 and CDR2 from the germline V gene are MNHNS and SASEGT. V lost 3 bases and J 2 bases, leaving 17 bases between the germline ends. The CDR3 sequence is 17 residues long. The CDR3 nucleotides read TGTGCCAGCAGTGAGATTTCGGGACAAAATACCAAAAACATTCAGTACTTC. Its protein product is CASSEISGQNTKNIQYF.

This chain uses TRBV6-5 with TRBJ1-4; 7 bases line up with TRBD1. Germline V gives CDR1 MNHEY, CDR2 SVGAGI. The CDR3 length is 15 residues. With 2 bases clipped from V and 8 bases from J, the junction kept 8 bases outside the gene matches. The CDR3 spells CASSYDAGGTEKLFF. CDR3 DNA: TGTGCCAGCAGTTACGACGCAGGGGGGACGGAAAAACTGTTTTTT.

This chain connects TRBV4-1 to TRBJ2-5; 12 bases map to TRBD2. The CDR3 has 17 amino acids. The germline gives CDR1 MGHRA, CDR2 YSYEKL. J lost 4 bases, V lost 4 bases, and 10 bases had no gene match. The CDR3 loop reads CASSLRLAGEFRETQYF. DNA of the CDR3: TGCGCCAGCAGCCTAAGACTAGCGGGAGAGTTCCGAGAGACCCAGTACTTC.

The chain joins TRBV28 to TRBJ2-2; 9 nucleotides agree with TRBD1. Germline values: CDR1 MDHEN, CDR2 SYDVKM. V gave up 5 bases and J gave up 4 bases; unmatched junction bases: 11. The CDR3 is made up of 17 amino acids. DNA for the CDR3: TGTGCCAGCAGTCACCACCCGGGACAGGGATCCACCGGGGAGCTGTTTTTT. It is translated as CASSHHPGQGSTGELFF.

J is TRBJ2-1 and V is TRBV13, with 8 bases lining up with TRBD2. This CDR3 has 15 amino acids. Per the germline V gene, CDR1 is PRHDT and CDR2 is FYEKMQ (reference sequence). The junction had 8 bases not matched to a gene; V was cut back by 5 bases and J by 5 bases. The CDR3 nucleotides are TGTGCCAGCAGCACACCCGGCGGGAGGCACAATGAGCAGTTCTTC. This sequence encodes CASSTPGGRHNEQFF.

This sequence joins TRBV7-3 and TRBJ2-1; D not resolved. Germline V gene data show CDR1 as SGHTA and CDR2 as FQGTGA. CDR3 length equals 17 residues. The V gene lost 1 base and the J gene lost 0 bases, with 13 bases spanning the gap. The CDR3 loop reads CASSLSRSGYSYNEQFF. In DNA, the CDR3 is TGTGCCAGCAGCTTAAGTCGCTCAGGCTACTCCTACAATGAGCAGTTCTTC.

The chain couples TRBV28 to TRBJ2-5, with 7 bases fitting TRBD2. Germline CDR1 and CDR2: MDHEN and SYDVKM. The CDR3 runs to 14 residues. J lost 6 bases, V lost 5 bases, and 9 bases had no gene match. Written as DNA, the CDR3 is TGTGCCAGCAGTGAACTAGCGATGGGACAGACCCAGTACTTC. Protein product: CASSELAMGQTQYF.

CDR3 sequence reads: CASWAENYGYTF. CDR3 DNA sequence: TGCGCCAGCTGGGCAGAGAACTATGGCTACACCTTC. This chain uses TRBV10-2 with TRBJ1-2; D is ambiguous. The CDR3 covers 12 residues. CDR1 and CDR2 (germline): WSHSY, SAAADI. V gave up 8 bases and J gave up 2 bases, with 9 bases separating them.

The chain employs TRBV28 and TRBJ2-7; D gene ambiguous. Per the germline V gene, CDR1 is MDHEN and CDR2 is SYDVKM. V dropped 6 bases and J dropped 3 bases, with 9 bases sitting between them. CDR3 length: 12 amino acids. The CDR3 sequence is CASSPPFYEQYF. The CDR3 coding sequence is TGTGCCAGCAGCCCCCCTTTCTACGAGCAGTACTTC.

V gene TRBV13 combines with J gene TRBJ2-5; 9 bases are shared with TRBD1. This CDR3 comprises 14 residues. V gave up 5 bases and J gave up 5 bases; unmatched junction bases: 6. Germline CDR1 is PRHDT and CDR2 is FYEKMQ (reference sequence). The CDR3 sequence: CASSPGQGRETQYF. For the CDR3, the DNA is TGTGCCAGCAGCCCGGGACAGGGAAGGGAGACCCAGTACTTC.

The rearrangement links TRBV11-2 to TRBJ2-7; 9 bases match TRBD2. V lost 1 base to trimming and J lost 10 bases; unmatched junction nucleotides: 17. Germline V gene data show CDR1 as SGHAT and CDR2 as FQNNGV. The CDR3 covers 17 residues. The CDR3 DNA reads TGTGCCAGCAGCTTAGGGGAGCCGCGGGGGGGACCCAGCGGACAGTACTTC. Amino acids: CASSLGEPRGGPSGQYF.

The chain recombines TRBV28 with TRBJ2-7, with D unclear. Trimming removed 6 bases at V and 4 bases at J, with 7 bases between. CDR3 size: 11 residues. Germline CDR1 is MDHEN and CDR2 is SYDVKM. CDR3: CASSQLYEQYF. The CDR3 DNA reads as TGTGCCAGCAGCCAACTTTACGAGCAGTACTTC.

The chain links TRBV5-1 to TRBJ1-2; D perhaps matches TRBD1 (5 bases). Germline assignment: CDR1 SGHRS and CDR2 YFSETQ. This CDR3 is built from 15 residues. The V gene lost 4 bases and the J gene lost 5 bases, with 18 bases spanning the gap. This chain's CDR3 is CASSPAGVGEYGYTF. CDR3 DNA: TGCGCCAGCAGCCCGGCGGGGGTAGGGGAATATGGCTACACCTTC.

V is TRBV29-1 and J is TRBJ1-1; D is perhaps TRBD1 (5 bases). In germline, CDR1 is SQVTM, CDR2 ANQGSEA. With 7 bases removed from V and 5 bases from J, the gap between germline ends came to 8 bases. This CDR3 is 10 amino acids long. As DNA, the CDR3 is TGCAGCGGGGGGGGAACTGAAGCTTTCTTT. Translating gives CSGGGTEAFF.

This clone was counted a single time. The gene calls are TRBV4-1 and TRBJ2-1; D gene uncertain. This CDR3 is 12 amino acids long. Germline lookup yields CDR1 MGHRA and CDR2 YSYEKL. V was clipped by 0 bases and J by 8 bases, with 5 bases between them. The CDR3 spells CASSQDLDEQFF. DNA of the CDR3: TGCGCCAGCAGCCAAGATTTAGATGAGCAGTTCTTC.

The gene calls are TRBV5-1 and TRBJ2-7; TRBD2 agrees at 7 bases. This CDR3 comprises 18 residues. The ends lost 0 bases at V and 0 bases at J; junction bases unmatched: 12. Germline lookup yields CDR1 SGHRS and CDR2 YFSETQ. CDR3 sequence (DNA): TGCGCCAGCAGCTTGGTCGGGGGGATAACCCAATACTCCTACGAGCAGTACTTC. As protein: CASSLVGGITQYSYEQYF.

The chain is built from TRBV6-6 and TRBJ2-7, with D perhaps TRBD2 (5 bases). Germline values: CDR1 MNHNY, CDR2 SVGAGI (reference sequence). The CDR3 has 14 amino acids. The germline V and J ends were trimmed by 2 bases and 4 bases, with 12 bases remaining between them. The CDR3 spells CASSYPGSGYEQYF. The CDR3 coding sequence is TGTGCCAGCAGTTACCCCGGCAGCGGATACGAGCAGTACTTC.

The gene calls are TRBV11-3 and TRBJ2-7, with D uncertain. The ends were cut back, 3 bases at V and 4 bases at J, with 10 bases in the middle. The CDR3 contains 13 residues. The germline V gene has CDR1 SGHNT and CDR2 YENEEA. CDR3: CASSFLVSYEQYF. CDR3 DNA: TGTGCCAGCAGCTTTCTAGTGTCGTACGAGCAGTACTTC.

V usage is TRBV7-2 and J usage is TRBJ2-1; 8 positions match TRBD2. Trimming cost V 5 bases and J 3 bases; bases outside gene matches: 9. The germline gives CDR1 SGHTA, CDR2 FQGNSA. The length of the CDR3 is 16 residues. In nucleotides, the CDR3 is TGTGCCAGCAGCCTACTGGCGGGAGGTGGCTACAATGAGCAGTTCTTC. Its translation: CASSLLAGGGYNEQFF. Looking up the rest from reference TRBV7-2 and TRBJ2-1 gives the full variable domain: GAGVSQSPSNKVTEKGKDVELRCDPISGHTALYWYRQSLGQGLEFLIYFQGNSAPDKSGLPSDRFSAERTGGSVSTLTIQRTQQEDSAVYLCASSLLAGGGYNEQFFGPGTRLTVL.

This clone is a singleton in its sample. The CDR3 DNA is TGTGCCAGCAGTCTCCGGGACAGGGAAGGCTACACCTTC. This codes for CASSLRDREGYTF. The chain is built from TRBV6-1 and TRBJ1-2; 9 bases are a match to TRBD1. The V gene end was trimmed by 5 bases and the J gene end by 8 bases; junction bases not matched to a gene: 6. Germline CDR1 MNHNS, CDR2 SASEGT. This CDR3 is 13 amino acids long.

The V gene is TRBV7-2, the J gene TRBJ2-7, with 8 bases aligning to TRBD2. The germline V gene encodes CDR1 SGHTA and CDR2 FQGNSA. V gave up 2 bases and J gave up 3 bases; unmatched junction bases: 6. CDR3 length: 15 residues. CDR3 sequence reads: CASSLKPGGGYEQYF. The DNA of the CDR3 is TGTGCCAGCAGCTTAAAACCGGGAGGGGGCTACGAGCAGTACTTC.

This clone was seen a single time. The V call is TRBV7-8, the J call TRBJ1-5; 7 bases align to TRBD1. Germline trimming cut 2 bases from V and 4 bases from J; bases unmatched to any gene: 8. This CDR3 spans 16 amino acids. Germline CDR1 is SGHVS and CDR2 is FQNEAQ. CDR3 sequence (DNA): TGTGCCAGCAGCTTATACGTGGGGACAGTTAATCAGCCCCAGCATTTT. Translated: CASSLYVGTVNQPQHF.

DNA for the CDR3: TGTGCCAGCAGCTTAATACAGGGGGAGGACACCGGGGAGCTGTTTTTT. Amino acids: CASSLIQGEDTGELFF. V gene TRBV7-9 combines with J gene TRBJ2-2; 8 nucleotides agree with TRBD1. The germline gives CDR1 SEHNR, CDR2 FQNEAQ (reference sequence). Unmatched junction bases numbered 5, after V lost 2 bases and J lost 3 bases. There are 16 residues in the CDR3.

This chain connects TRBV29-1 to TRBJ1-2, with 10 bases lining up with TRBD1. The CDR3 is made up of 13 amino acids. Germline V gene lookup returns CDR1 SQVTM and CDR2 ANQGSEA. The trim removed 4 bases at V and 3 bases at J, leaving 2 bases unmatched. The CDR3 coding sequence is TGCAGCGTTGTAGGGACAGGGGACTATGGCTACACCTTC. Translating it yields CSVVGTGDYGYTF. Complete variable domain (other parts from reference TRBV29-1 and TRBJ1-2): SAVISQKPSRDICQRGTSLTIQCQVDSQVTMMFWYRQQPGQSLTLIATANQGSEATYESGFVIDKFPISRPNLTFSTLTVSNMSPEDSSIYLCSVVGTGDYGYTFGSGTRLTVV.

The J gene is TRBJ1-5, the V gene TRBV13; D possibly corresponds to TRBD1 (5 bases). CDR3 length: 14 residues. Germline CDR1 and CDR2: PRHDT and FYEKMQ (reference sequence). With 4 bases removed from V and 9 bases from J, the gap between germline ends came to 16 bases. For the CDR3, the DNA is TGTGCCAGCAGCTCACGGGGGGAATCAGGGCCCCAGCATTTT. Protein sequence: CASSSRGESGPQHF.

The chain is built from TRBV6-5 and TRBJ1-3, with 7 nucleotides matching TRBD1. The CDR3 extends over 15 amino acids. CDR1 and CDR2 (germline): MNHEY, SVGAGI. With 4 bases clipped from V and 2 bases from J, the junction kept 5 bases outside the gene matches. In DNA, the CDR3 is TGTGCCAGCAGTTTGACAGGGACACCTGGAAACACCATATATTTT. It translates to CASSLTGTPGNTIYF.

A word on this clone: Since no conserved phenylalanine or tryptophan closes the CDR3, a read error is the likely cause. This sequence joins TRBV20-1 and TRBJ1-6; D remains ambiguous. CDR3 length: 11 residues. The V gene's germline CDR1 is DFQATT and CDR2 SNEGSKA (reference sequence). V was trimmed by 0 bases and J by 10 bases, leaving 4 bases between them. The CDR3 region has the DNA TGCAGTGCTAGAGAAAGCTCACCCCTCCACCTT. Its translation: CSARESSPLHL.

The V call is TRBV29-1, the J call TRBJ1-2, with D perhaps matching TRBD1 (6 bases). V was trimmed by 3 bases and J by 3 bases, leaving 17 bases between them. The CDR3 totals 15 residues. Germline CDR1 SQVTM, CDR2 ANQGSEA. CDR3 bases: TGCAGCGTTGATCTACAGGGTGAGAGGGACTATGGCTACACCTTC. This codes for CSVDLQGERDYGYTF.

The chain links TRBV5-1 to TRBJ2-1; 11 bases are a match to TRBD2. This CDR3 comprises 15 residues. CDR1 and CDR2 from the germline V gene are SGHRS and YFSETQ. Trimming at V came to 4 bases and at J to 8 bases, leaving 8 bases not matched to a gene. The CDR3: CASSGNSGGAYEQFF. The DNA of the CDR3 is TGCGCCAGCAGCGGGAATAGCGGGGGGGCATATGAGCAGTTCTTC.

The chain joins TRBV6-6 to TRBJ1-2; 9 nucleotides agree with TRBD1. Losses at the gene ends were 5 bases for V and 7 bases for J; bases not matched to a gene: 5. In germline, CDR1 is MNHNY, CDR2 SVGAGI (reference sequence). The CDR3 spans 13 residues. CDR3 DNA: TGTGCCAGCAGTAACCGACAGGGGGGTGGCTACACCTTC. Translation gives CASSNRQGGGYTF.

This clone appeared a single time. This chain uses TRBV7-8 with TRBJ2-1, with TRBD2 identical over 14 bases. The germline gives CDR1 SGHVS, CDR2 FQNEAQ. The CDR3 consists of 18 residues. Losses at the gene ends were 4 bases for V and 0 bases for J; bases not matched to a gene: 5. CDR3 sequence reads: CASSSRLAGGLSYNEQFF. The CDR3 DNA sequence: TGTGCCAGCAGCTCGAGACTAGCGGGGGGGCTCTCCTACAATGAGCAGTTCTTC. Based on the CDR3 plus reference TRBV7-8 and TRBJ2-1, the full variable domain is GAGVSQSPRYKVAKRGQDVALRCDPISGHVSLFWYQQALGQGPEFLTYFQNEAQLDKSGLPSDRFFAERPEGSVSTLKIQRTQQEDSAVYLCASSSRLAGGLSYNEQFFGPGTRLTVL.

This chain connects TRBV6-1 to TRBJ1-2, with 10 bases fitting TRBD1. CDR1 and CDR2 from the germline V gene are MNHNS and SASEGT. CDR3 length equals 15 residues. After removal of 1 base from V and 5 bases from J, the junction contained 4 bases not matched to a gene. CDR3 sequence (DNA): TGTGCCAGCAGTGAAGGACAGGGGGCGGAGTATGGCTACACCTTC. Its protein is CASSEGQGAEYGYTF.